The present entry profiles one T cell receptor (beta chain) with its context. The data stem from a study of early T cells in non-severe SARS-CoV-2 infection. TCRdb fed the 5' RACE reads into MiXCR, producing one record per CDR3 protein. Of 100,000 or so distinct CDR3 sequences in the sample, around 13% are singletons; the top ten hold approximately 6%. Trimming at V came to 4 bases and at J to 6 bases, leaving 5 bases not matched to a gene. Germline V CDR1 and CDR2: LGHNT, FRNRAP. The CDR3 sequence is 13 residues long. The receptor was derived from an adult who was a healthcare worker with PCR-confirmed SARS-CoV-2 infection or an uninfected control (not recorded which). The chain has TRBV12-5 and TRBJ1-1, with 7 positions matching TRBD1. The sequenced material came from whole blood. Here the CDR3 reads CASGYTTGAEAFF. CDR3 nucleotides: TGTGCTAGTGGTTACACCACAGGGGCTGAAGCTTTCTTT.